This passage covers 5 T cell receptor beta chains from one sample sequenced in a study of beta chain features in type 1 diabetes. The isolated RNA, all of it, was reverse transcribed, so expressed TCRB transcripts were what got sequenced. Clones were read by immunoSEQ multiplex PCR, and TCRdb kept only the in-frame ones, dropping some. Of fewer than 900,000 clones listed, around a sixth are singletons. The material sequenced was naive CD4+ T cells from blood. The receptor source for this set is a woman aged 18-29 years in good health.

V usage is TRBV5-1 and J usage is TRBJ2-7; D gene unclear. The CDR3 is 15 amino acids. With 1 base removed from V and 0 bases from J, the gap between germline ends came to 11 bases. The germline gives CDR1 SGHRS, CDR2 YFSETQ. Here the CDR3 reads CASSLQPDPSYEQYF. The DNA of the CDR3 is TGCGCCAGCAGCTTGCAGCCCGACCCCTCCTACGAGCAGTACTTC.

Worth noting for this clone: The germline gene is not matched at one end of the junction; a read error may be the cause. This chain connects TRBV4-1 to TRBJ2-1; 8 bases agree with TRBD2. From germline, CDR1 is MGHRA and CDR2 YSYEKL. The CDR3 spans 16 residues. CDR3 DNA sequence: TGTGCCAGCAGCCAAGTAGGCGGGACTAGGGACAATGAGCAGTTCTTC. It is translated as CASSQVGGTRDNEQFF.

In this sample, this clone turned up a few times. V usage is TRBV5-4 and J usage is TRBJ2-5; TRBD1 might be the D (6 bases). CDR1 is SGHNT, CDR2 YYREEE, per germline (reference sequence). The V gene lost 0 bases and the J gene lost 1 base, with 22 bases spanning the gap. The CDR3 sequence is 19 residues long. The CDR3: CASSLGLLLQGSLQETQYF. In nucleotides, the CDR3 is TGTGCCAGCAGCTTGGGCCTACTCCTACAGGGCTCCCTCCAAGAGACCCAGTACTTC.

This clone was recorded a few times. The CDR3 sequence is CASSRGTETDTQYF. In nucleotides, the CDR3 is TGTGCCAGCTCACGAGGGACGGAGACAGATACGCAGTATTTT. The rearrangement joins TRBV18 to TRBJ2-3; either TRBD1 or TRBD2 may fit D (5 bases each). CDR1 is KGHSH, CDR2 LQKENI, per germline. The CDR3 runs 14 residues. Trimming took off 4 bases at V and 3 bases at J, with 11 bases between the two ends.

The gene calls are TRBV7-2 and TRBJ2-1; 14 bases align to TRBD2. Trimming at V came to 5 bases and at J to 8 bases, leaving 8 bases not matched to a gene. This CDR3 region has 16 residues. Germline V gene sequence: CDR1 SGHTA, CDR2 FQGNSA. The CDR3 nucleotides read TGTGCCAGCAGCCCCGGCGGGACTAGCGGGAGTGATGAGCAGTTCTTC. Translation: CASSPGGTSGSDEQFF. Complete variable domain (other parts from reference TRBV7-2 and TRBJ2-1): GAGVSQSPSNKVTEKGKDVELRCDPISGHTALYWYRQSLGQGLEFLIYFQGNSAPDKSGLPSDRFSAERTGGSVSTLTIQRTQQEDSAVYLCASSPGGTSGSDEQFFGPGTRLTVL.